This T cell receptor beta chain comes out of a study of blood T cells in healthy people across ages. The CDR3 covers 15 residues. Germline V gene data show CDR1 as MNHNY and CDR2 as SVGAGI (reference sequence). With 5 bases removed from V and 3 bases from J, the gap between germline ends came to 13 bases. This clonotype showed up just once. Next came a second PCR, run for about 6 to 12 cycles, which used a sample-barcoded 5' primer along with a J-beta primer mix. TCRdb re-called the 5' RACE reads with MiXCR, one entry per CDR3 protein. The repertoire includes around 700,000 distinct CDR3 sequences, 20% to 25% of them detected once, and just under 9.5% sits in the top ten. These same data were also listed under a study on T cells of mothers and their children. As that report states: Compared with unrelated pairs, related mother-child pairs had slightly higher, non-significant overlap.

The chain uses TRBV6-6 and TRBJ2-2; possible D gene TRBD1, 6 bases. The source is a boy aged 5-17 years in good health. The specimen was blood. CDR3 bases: TGTGCCAGCAGTGATGAGACAGGTCACACCGGGGAGCTGTTTTTT. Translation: CASSDETGHTGELFF.